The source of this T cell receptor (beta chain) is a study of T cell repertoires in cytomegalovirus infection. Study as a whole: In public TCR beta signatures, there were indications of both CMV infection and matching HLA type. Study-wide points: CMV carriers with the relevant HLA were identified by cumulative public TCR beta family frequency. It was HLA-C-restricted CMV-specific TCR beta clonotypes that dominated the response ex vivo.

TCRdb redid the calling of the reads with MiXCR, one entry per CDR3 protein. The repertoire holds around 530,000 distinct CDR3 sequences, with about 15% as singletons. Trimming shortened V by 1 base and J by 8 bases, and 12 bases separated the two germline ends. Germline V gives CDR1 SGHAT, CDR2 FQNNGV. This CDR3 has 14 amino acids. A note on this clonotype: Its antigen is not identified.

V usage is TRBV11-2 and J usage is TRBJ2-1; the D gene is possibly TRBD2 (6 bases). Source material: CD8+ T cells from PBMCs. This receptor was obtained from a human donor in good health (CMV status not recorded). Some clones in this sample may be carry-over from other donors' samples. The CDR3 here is CASSLGSGEDEQFF. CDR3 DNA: TGTGCCAGCAGCTTAGGGTCGGGGGAGGATGAGCAGTTCTTC.